Following are 2 T cell receptor beta chains from one sample sequenced in a study of T cell repertoires in cytomegalovirus infection. These receptors lack a known antigen. TCRdb redid the calling of the reads with MiXCR, one entry per CDR3 protein. The data show some 920,000 distinct CDR3 sequences, around 30% seen once. This specimen was cultured CD8+ T cells from PBMCs, taken from culture after CMV antigen stimulation. These receptors came from a human donor in good health (CMV status not recorded). Some clones in this sample may be carry-over from other donors' samples.

This clonotype was detected many times. J is TRBJ1-1 and V is TRBV6-1, with 7 positions matching TRBD1. Trimming took 6 bases from V and 1 from J; bases not matched to a gene: 2. The CDR3 is made up of 13 amino acids. Germline V gene lookup returns CDR1 MNHNS and CDR2 SASEGT. CDR3 DNA: TGTGCCAGCAGGGGACAGACGAACACTGAAGCTTTCTTT. It specifies CASRGQTNTEAFF.

This clonotype has just one count. The chain has TRBV2 and TRBJ1-3, with D hard to call. The CDR3 sequence is 16 residues long. Germline CDR1 reads SNHLY; CDR2 reads FYNNEI. The CDR3 region has the DNA TGTGTCAACAGTGAAGAACCGGCCAGCTCTGGAAACACCATATATTTT. Protein: CVNSEEPASSGNTIYF.